These T cell receptor beta chains were read from a single sample in a study of blood T cell repertoires in COVID-19. Clones were read by immunoSEQ multiplex PCR, and TCRdb kept only the in-frame ones, dropping some. The data contain 120,000 or so clones, around 77% of them singletons. The specimen sequenced was peripheral blood. The source of these receptors is a man between 60 and 70 years old with active or convalescent COVID-19. CDR3s include the opening cysteine and the closing phenylalanine or tryptophan. D genes are given only for firm matches. Clone size is given for some rows only: seen once, a few or many times, or a class if the clone is expanded.

j_call v_call d_call clone_size cdr3_nt cdr3_aa
TRBJ2-5 TRBV12-3/TRBV12-4 TRBD1 - TGTGCCAGCAGTTCAAACAGGGGTGAGACCCAGTACTTC CASSSNRGETQYF
TRBJ1-2 TRBV7-2 TRBD1 - TGTGCCAGCAGCCCAGACAGGGGCTATGGCTACACCTTC CASSPDRGYGYTF
TRBJ1-5 TRBV5-6 TRBD1 - TGTGCCAGCAGCTTTGGGACAGGGAATCAGCCCCAGCATTTT CASSFGTGNQPQHF
TRBJ1-2 TRBV4-2 - - TGTGCCAGCAGCCAAGCGGCTGGGGGGGGGTATGGCTACACCTTC CASSQAAGGGYGYTF
TRBJ2-1 TRBV18 TRBD2 - TGTGCCAGCTCACCAGGGCCTAGCGGGAAGAACAATGAGCAGTTCTTC CASSPGPSGKNNEQFF
TRBJ1-1 TRBV7-2 - - TGTGCCAGCAGTTCAAAGGGAACGGGAACTGAAGCTTTCTTT CASSSKGTGTEAFF
TRBJ2-5 TRBV19 - few TGTGCCACTAGCGACAGGTCGCAAGAGACCCAGTACTTC CATSDRSQETQYF
TRBJ2-1 TRBV4-3 TRBD2 - TGCGCCAGCAGCCACAGACTAGCGGGAGGGGCATACAATGAGCAGTTCTTC CASSHRLAGGAYNEQFF
TRBJ2-7 TRBV5-4 TRBD1 once TGTGCCAGCAGCTTGGCCCGACAGGGGGGCTCCTACGAGCAGTACTTC CASSLARQGGSYEQYF
TRBJ2-7 TRBV19 TRBD2 - TGTGCCAGTAGTCTAGCGGGAGGGTACGAGCAGTACTTC CASSLAGGYEQYF
TRBJ1-6 TRBV2 TRBD1 few TGTGCCAGCAGTGAATTGGGACAGGGAAATTCACCCCTCCACTTT CASSELGQGNSPLHF
TRBJ2-5 TRBV2 - - TGTGCCAGCAGTGAAGGGACAGAAGAGACCCAGTACTTC CASSEGTEETQYF
TRBJ1-1 TRBV19 - - TGTGCCAGTAGTATAGAATCCAGGAGGGCGCCGAACACTGAAGCTTTCTTT CASSIESRRAPNTEAFF
TRBJ2-5 TRBV18 - once TGTGCCAGCTCACCGAACAGTCAAGAGACCCAGTACTTC CASSPNSQETQYF
TRBJ2-7 TRBV19 TRBD2 few TGTGCCAGTAGCCCCCTTCTAGCGGGAGGAGAGCAGTACTTC CASSPLLAGGEQYF
TRBJ2-1 TRBV4-3 - - TGCGCCAGCAGCCAAGACCCGTCCTACAATGAGCAGTTCTTC CASSQDPSYNEQFF